These 4 T cell receptor beta chains originate from one sample sequenced in a study of shared T cell receptors in the human thymus. Data came from immunoSEQ multiplex PCR; TCRdb stores just in-frame clones and leaves some out. This table holds some 400,000 clones, around 93% found once. Material for sequencing was thymocytes. The receptors were sampled from a human donor.

The chain couples TRBV28 to TRBJ1-5, with 9 bases identical to TRBD1. This CDR3 spans 17 amino acids. The germline V gene encodes CDR1 MDHEN and CDR2 SYDVKM. Unmatched junction bases numbered 7, after V lost 4 bases and J lost 0 bases. In DNA form, the CDR3 reads TGTGCCAGCAGTTCGGGACAGGGATCTTATAGCAATCAGCCCCAGCATTTT. It translates to CASSSGQGSYSNQPQHF.

This clone was detected a few times. The V gene is TRBV6-5, the J gene TRBJ1-2, with D maybe TRBD1 (6 bases). Germline values: CDR1 MNHEY, CDR2 SVGAGI. This CDR3 is built from 12 residues. V shed 6 bases and J shed 8 bases, with 13 bases lying between them. In DNA form, the CDR3 reads TGTGCCAGCAGGCCACAGGGTTACGGCTACACCTTC. This encodes CASRPQGYGYTF.

Written as DNA, the CDR3 is TGTGCCAGCAGCTTGTTAGTCCGGGGGAGTGAAGCTTTCTTT. Amino acids: CASSLLVRGSEAFF. V gene TRBV5-8 combines with J gene TRBJ1-1; possible D gene TRBD1, 5 bases. The CDR3 is made up of 14 amino acids. The germline V gene has CDR1 SGHTS and CDR2 YDEGEE. V was trimmed by 1 base and J by 7 bases, leaving 14 bases between them.

This chain links TRBV27 with TRBJ1-5; 7 bases match TRBD1. The CDR3 extends over 14 amino acids. V dropped 7 bases and J dropped 2; count of bases not matched to a gene: 5. Germline V lookup: CDR1 MNHEY, CDR2 SMNVEV (reference sequence). CDR3 region: CASKPQGGNQPQHF. The CDR3 nucleotides are TGTGCCAGCAAACCTCAGGGGGGCAATCAGCCCCAGCATTTT.